These 24 T cell receptor beta chains were sequenced from one sample in a study of T cells in localized non-small cell lung cancer. Generated by immunoSEQ multiplex PCR, the TCRdb table keeps only in-frame clones and is missing some. This table holds 3,200 or so clones, around 24% found once. The sample consisted of lung tumor tissue, taken before any cancer treatment. These receptors were obtained from a man aged 40 to 75 with stage I lung adenocarcinoma.

This clone was counted between two and nine times. The J gene is TRBJ1-2, the V gene TRBV30; D not resolved. The V end was cut by 2 bases, the J end by 1 base, with 11 bases between. The CDR3 is 14 residues long. The germline CDR1 and CDR2 sequences are GTSNPN and SVGIG (reference sequence). The CDR3 DNA reads TGTGCCTGGAGTCTAGGAGCGGATAACTATGGCTACACCTTC. Translated, it gives CAWSLGADNYGYTF.

The chain uses TRBV4-1 and TRBJ1-1; D remains unclear. V lost 0 bases to trimming and J lost 2 bases, with 10 bases between them. The CDR3 runs to 15 residues. Germline CDR1 and CDR2: MGHRA and YSYEKL. This CDR3 reads CASSQDSTGNTEAFF. The DNA for the CDR3 is TGCGCCAGCAGCCAAGATTCGACGGGAAACACTGAAGCTTTCTTT.

V is TRBV11-3 and J is TRBJ2-2; D is perhaps TRBD2 (6 bases). The V gene's germline CDR1 is SGHNT and CDR2 YENEEA. V lost 0 bases and J 8 bases, leaving 10 bases between the germline ends. The CDR3 loop spans 14 amino acids. CDR3 in DNA: TGTGCCAGCAGCTTAGAGCGGGAAGAGGGGGAGCTGTTTTTT. Translation gives CASSLEREEGELFF.

This clone was counted between two and nine times. This sequence joins TRBV5-1 and TRBJ2-1; 7 bases are shared with TRBD2. CDR1 is SGHRS, CDR2 YFSETQ, per germline. This CDR3 has 15 residues. The V gene end was trimmed by 1 base and the J gene end by 3 bases; junction bases not matched to a gene: 4. The CDR3 protein is CASSLSSGGYNEQFF. The CDR3 nucleotides read TGCGCCAGCAGCTTGTCTAGCGGAGGCTACAATGAGCAGTTCTTC.

This clone was observed a handful of times. The rearrangement links TRBV11-3 to TRBJ2-7; D tentatively fits TRBD1 or TRBD2 (5 bases each). The ends were cut back, 2 bases at V and 2 bases at J, with 10 bases in the middle. This CDR3 is 14 amino acids long. Germline V gene lookup returns CDR1 SGHNT and CDR2 YENEEA. The CDR3 nucleotides read TGTGCCAGCAGCTTATGGCAGGGAGCCTACGAGCAGTACTTC. Its protein product is CASSLWQGAYEQYF.

This clone was seen more than once but under ten times. The chain joins TRBV6-8 to TRBJ2-3, with D maybe TRBD2 (5 bases). The CDR3 sequence is 13 residues long. The ends were cut back, 8 bases at V and 3 bases at J, with 12 bases in the middle. CDR1 MNHGY and CDR2 SAAAGT come from the germline V gene. CDR3 nucleotides: TGTGCCAGCTTCGGGGTAGAGACAGATACGCAGTATTTT. Translated, it gives CASFGVETDTQYF.

The chain employs TRBV19 and TRBJ2-4, with 9 bases lining up with TRBD1. CDR3 length equals 14 residues. V was clipped by 5 bases and J by 8 bases; unmatched bases: 7. CDR1 and CDR2 from the germline V gene are LNHDA and SQIVND (reference sequence). CDR3 bases: TGTGCCAGTAGTCCGGGCCGGGACAGGGACATTCAGTACTTC. It codes for CASSPGRDRDIQYF.

This clone was observed at least ten times. This chain uses TRBV11-3 with TRBJ2-3; 11 nucleotides line up with TRBD1. Looked up from germline, CDR1 is SGHNT and CDR2 is YENEEA. With V trimmed by 5 bases and J by 5 bases, 3 bases remained unmatched. CDR3 length: 14 residues. In nucleotides, the CDR3 is TGTGCCAGCAGCCTGGGACAGGGGGTAGATACGCAGTATTTT. This encodes CASSLGQGVDTQYF.

This clone was seen more than once but under ten times. The chain couples TRBV11-3 to TRBJ2-3; the match to TRBD2 covers 7 bases. Per the germline V gene, CDR1 is SGHNT and CDR2 is YENEEA. The ends lost 1 base at V and 4 bases at J; junction bases unmatched: 8. This CDR3 is 16 amino acids long. Here the CDR3 DNA reads TGTGCCAGCAGCTTAGGGGCGGGGGTGAGGGCAGATACGCAGTATTTT. Residues: CASSLGAGVRADTQYF. The whole variable domain, remainder taken from reference TRBV11-3 and TRBJ2-3, is EAGVVQSPRYKIIEKKQPVAFWCNPISGHNTLYWYLQNLGQGPELLIRYENEEAVDDSQLPKDRFSAERLKGVDSTLKIQPAELGDSAVYLCASSLGAGVRADTQYFGPGTRLTVL.

This clone appeared a few times. The V gene is TRBV11-3, the J gene TRBJ2-1; 9 nucleotides match TRBD2. CDR1 and CDR2 from the germline V gene are SGHNT and YENEEA. The V and J ends lost 3 bases and 6 bases, in that order; junction bases with no gene match: 9. The CDR3 consists of 16 residues. DNA for the CDR3: TGTGCCAGCAGCTTGTTACGCCTAGCGGGGCTCAATGAGCAGTTCTTC. Translated, it gives CASSLLRLAGLNEQFF.

This clone was seen more than once but under ten times. The genes are TRBV19 and TRBJ1-1; 8 bases are shared with TRBD1. This CDR3 has 13 amino acids. Germline CDR1 and CDR2: LNHDA and SQIVND (reference sequence). V gave up 5 bases and J gave up 11 bases; unmatched junction bases: 10. The CDR3 DNA follows: TGTGCCAGTAGTGTTAAGGTGACAGGGGACGCTTTCTTT. This translates into CASSVKVTGDAFF.

The chain employs TRBV5-1 and TRBJ1-4, with a weak D call TRBD1 (6 bases). The CDR3 is 15 residues long. With 7 bases removed from V and 8 bases from J, the gap between germline ends came to 21 bases. From germline, CDR1 is SGHRS and CDR2 YFSETQ. The CDR3 coding sequence is TGCGCCAGCGCCAAGACAACTGGGGGGGCGGAAAAACTGTTTTTT. As protein: CASAKTTGGAEKLFF.

This clone was detected only a few times. The CDR3 is CASSPTGKSSYEQYF. DNA for the CDR3: TGTGCCAGCAGTCCGACAGGAAAGAGCTCCTACGAGCAGTACTTC. V gene TRBV6-8 combines with J gene TRBJ2-7, with D possibly being TRBD1 (6 bases). Germline loops: CDR1 MNHGY, CDR2 SAAAGT. V lost 5 bases and J lost 0, with 14 bases in between. The CDR3 is made up of 15 amino acids.

This clone is classed as medium-sized. The chain carries TRBV6-8 and TRBJ1-6, with 7 bases fitting TRBD1. This CDR3 contains 14 residues. V gave up 9 bases and J gave up 8 bases; unmatched junction bases: 10. The germline CDR1 and CDR2 sequences are MNHGY and SAAAGT. The CDR3 DNA sequence: TGTGCCAGTATCTTTCGACAGGGCTATTCACCCCTCCACTTT. This sequence encodes CASIFRQGYSPLHF.

The V gene is TRBV18, the J gene TRBJ2-1; 10 positions agree with TRBD2. J gave up 6 bases and V 3 bases, and 5 bases lay outside the gene matches. CDR3 length equals 15 residues. Germline CDR1 reads KGHSH; CDR2 reads LQKENI. The CDR3 region is CASSPASGSINEQFF. The CDR3 DNA reads as TGTGCCAGCTCACCCGCTAGCGGGAGTATCAATGAGCAGTTCTTC.

The chain links TRBV11-3 to TRBJ2-5, with 10 bases aligning to TRBD1. Germline CDR1 and CDR2: SGHNT and YENEEA. Trimming took 5 bases from V and 4 from J; bases not matched to a gene: 7. The CDR3 sequence is 15 residues long. CDR3 sequence: CASSTRTGGGETQYF. The CDR3 DNA follows: TGTGCCAGCAGCACTCGGACAGGGGGGGGAGAGACCCAGTACTTC.

This chain connects TRBV5-1 to TRBJ2-3; 10 bases align to TRBD1. The CDR3 contains 17 residues. Unmatched junction bases numbered 11, after V lost 4 bases and J lost 3 bases. Germline lookup yields CDR1 SGHRS and CDR2 YFSETQ. The chain's CDR3 is CASSTDPGTGETDTQYF. In DNA form, the CDR3 reads TGCGCCAGCAGCACCGACCCGGGGACAGGGGAAACAGATACGCAGTATTTT.

V gene TRBV16 combines with J gene TRBJ1-5; D unclear. CDR3 length equals 13 residues. CDR1 and CDR2 (germline): KGHSY, FQNENV. V dropped 4 bases and J dropped 7 bases, with 11 bases sitting between them. As DNA, the CDR3 is TGTGCCAGCAGCCGGGGTTTAAGACAGCCCCAGCATTTT. Amino acid sequence: CASSRGLRQPQHF.

This clone is classed as medium-sized (0.01 to 0.1%). The rearrangement uses TRBV11-3 and TRBJ2-1; D could derive from TRBD1 or TRBD2 (7 bases each). The V gene's germline CDR1 is SGHNT and CDR2 YENEEA. V shed 5 bases and J shed 5 bases, with 19 bases lying between them. The CDR3 runs 16 residues. The CDR3 bases are TGTGCCAGCAGCCCTCAGGGGGGGCCCGATAACAATGAGCAGTTCTTC. It codes for CASSPQGGPDNNEQFF.

This clone was seen only a few times. This sequence joins TRBV11-3 and TRBJ2-7, with TRBD2 matching 14 bases. CDR1 is SGHNT and CDR2 is YENEEA in the germline V gene. The CDR3 extends over 17 amino acids. V gave up 5 bases and J gave up 7 bases; unmatched junction bases: 13. CDR3 bases: TGTGCCAGCAGCCAAGCCCCATCCGGGACTAGCGGGAGAGAGCAGTACTTC. Encoded protein: CASSQAPSGTSGREQYF.

This clone was seen at least ten times. The chain has TRBV11-3 and TRBJ2-3, with D perhaps matching TRBD2 (6 bases). The germline V gene encodes CDR1 SGHNT and CDR2 YENEEA. Trimming pared 2 bases from V and 5 bases from J, leaving 17 bases between. The CDR3 totals 16 residues. The CDR3 loop reads CASSLLKAGNRDTQYF. The CDR3 DNA sequence: TGTGCCAGCAGCTTACTCAAGGCGGGGAATCGAGATACGCAGTATTTT.

This chain connects TRBV5-1 to TRBJ2-1; D might be TRBD1 (6 bases). The germline V gene has CDR1 SGHRS and CDR2 YFSETQ. V was cut by 3 bases and J by 4 bases, with 11 bases left in between. The CDR3 consists of 14 residues. CDR3 protein: CASSWRQDYNEQFF. CDR3 DNA: TGCGCCAGCAGCTGGAGACAGGATTACAATGAGCAGTTCTTC.

The chain is built from TRBV6-8 and TRBJ2-2, with D maybe TRBD1 (6 bases). Trimming took 6 bases from V and 4 from J, leaving 15 bases between them. This CDR3 is built from 15 residues. Germline CDR1 is MNHGY and CDR2 is SAAAGT. The CDR3 sequence is CASRGTTGLTGELFF. The CDR3, as DNA: TGTGCCAGCAGGGGAACAACAGGGCTCACCGGGGAGCTGTTTTTT.

The chain uses TRBV11-3 and TRBJ2-7; possibly TRBD1 or TRBD2 for D (5 bases each). V shed 4 bases and J shed 6 bases, with 16 bases lying between them. Germline V gives CDR1 SGHNT, CDR2 YENEEA. The CDR3 consists of 14 residues. This CDR3 reads CASSSRGPPTEQYF. CDR3 bases: TGTGCCAGCAGCTCACGGGGACCTCCTACCGAGCAGTACTTC. Combining the CDR3 with reference TRBV11-3 and TRBJ2-7 gives the whole variable domain EAGVVQSPRYKIIEKKQPVAFWCNPISGHNTLYWYLQNLGQGPELLIRYENEEAVDDSQLPKDRFSAERLKGVDSTLKIQPAELGDSAVYLCASSSRGPPTEQYFGPGTRLTVT.